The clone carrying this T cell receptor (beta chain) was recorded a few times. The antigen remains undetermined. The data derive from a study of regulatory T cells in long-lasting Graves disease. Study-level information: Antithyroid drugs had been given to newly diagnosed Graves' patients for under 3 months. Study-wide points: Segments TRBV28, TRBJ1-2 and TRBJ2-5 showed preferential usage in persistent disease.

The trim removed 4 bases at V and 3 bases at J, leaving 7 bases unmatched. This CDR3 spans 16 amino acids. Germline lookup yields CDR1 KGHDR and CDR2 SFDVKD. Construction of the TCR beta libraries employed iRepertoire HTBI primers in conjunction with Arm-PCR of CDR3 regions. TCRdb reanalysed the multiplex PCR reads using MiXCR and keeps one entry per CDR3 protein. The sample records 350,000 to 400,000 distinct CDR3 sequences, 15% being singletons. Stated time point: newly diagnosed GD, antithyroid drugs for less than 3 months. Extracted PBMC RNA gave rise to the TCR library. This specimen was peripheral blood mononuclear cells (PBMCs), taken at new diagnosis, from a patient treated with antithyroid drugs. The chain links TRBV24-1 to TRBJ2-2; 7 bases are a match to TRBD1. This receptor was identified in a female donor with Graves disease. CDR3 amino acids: CATSELKQGYTGELFF. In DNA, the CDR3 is TGTGCCACCAGTGAACTGAAACAGGGGTACACCGGGGAGCTGTTTTTT.